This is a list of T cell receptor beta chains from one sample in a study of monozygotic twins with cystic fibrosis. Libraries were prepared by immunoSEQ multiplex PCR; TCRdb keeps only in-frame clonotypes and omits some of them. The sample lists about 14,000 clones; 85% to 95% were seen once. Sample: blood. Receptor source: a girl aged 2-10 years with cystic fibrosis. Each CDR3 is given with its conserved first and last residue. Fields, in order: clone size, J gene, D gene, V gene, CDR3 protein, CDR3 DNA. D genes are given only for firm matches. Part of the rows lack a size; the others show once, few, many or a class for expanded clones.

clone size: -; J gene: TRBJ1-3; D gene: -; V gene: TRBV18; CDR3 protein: CASSTRASSGNTIYF; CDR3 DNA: TGTGCCAGCTCAACCCGGGCCTCCTCTGGAAACACCATATATTTT
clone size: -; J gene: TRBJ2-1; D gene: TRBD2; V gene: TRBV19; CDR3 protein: CASSIRLAGVSGEQFF; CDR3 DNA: TGTGCCAGTAGTATTCGACTAGCGGGAGTCTCCGGTGAGCAGTTCTTC
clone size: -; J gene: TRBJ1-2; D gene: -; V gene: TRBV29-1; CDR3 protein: CSVWDNNYGYTF; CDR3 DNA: TGCAGCGTGTGGGACAATAACTATGGCTACACCTTC
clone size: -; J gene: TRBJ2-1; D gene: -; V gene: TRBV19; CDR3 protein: CASSSGYNEQFF; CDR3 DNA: TGTGCCAGTAGTAGCGGCTACAATGAGCAGTTCTTC
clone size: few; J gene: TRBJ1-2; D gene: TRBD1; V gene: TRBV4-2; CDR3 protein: CASSLEDRGFSMDYGYTF; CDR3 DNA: TGTGCCAGCAGCCTTGAAGACAGGGGCTTCTCCATGGACTATGGCTACACCTTC
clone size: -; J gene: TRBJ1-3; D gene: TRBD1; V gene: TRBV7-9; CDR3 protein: CASSTQGVGNTIYF; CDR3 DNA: TGTGCCAGCAGCACTCAGGGGGTTGGAAACACCATATATTTT
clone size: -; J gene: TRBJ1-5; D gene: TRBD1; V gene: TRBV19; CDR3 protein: CASRDREWRQPQHF; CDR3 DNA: TGTGCCAGTAGGGACAGGGAGTGGCGACAGCCCCAGCATTTT
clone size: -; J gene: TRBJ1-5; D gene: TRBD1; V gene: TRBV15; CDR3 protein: CATTRVTGDQPQHF; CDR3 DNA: TGTGCCACAACCAGGGTTACAGGGGATCAGCCCCAGCATTTT
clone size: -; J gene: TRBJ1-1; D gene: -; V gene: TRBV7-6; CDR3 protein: CASSESYSMNTEAFF; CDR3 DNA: TGTGCCAGCAGCGAATCGTACTCTATGAACACTGAAGCTTTCTTT
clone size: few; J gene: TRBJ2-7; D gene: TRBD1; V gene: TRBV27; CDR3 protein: CASSFLQGAVYEQYF; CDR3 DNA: TGTGCCAGCAGTTTTCTACAGGGGGCAGTCTACGAGCAGTACTTC
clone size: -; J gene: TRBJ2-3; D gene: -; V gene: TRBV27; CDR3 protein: CASTPSGVSRTDTQYF; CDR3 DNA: TGTGCCAGCACCCCTTCGGGGGTCTCGAGGACAGATACGCAGTATTTT
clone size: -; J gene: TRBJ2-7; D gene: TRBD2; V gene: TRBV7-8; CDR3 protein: CASSPGLAKYLYEQYF; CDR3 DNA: TGTGCCAGCAGCCCGGGACTAGCGAAGTATCTCTACGAGCAGTACTTC
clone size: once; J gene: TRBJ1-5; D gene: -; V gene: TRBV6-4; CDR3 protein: CASILTLLGQPQHF; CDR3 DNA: TGTGCCAGCATTTTGACCCTACTGGGTCAGCCCCAGCATTTT